This T cell receptor (beta chain) comes out of a study of T cells in tumors after PD-1 blockade. Study as a whole: Prior checkpoint blockade, systemic immunosuppressant use, or anti-cancer therapy within 4 weeks excluded patients. Some patients also took daily vismodegib 150 mg during anti-PD-1 treatment. Either cemiplimab 350 mg every 2 weeks or pembrolizumab 200 mg every 3 weeks was given.

Genomic DNA template from tumor biopsies or peripheral blood, about 600 ng to 6,004 ng input. The CDR3 runs to 15 residues. Trimming left V 6 bases short and J 2 bases short, with 11 bases between. Germline-derived CDR1 and CDR2 are MNHEY and SVGEGT. Clones were read by immunoSEQ multiplex PCR, and TCRdb kept only the in-frame ones, dropping some. The table has about 48,000 clones, around 85% seen once. The gene calls are TRBV6-2 or TRBV6-3 and TRBJ2-6; D is undetermined. The source was PBMCs, collected before anti-PD-1 treatment. This TCR was sampled from a human donor with basal cell carcinoma. CDR3 protein: CASSPRTAGANVLTF. The CDR3 coding sequence is TGTGCCAGCAGCCCCCGGACGGCTGGGGCCAACGTCCTGACTTTC.